This TCR beta chain is drawn from a study of CD8+CD57+ T cells in acquired aplastic anemia. Study information: The mean DNA yield obtained from sorted CD4+ and CD8+ cells came to 3.2 ug.

Worth noting for this clonotype: Its antigen is currently unknown.

Study-level results: A set of approximately 30 CD8+ CDR3 sequences was shared between patients and controls, and these sequences appeared highly expressed in patients.

By flow cytometry, patients selected for sequencing had shown an expansion of CD8+CD57+ cells. Losses at the gene ends were 5 bases for V and 3 bases for J; bases not matched to a gene: 15. The CDR3 runs 17 residues. The germline gives CDR1 SGHTA, CDR2 FQGTGA. Genomic DNA, the template, was used for profiling of the TCR beta VDJ and CDR3. TCRdb passed the reads through MiXCR, listing each CDR3 protein once. This table holds some 180,000 distinct CDR3 sequences, 63% found once. Material: sorted CD4+, CD8+, or CD8+CD57+ T cells (not recorded which) from PBMCs. This TCR was sampled from a human donor with aplastic anemia. The J gene is TRBJ1-1, the V gene TRBV7-3; 7 bases match TRBD1. The CDR3 sequence is CASSAYPGTVPYTEAFF. As DNA, the CDR3 is TGTGCCAGCAGCGCCTACCCCGGGACAGTACCCTACACTGAAGCTTTCTTT.